One sample yielded the 21 T cell receptor beta chains listed below, sequenced in a study of blood T cell repertoires in COVID-19. The method was immunoSEQ multiplex PCR; TCRdb's version includes in-frame clones alone and lacks a portion of them. The sample consists of about 100,000 clones, 90% to 95% of them appearing once. Sequenced material: peripheral blood. All receptors come from a man in his forties or fifties with active COVID-19.

On this clone: The germline gene is not matched at one end of the junction; a read error may be the cause. The CDR3: CASSFALDRRIHF. Written as DNA, the CDR3 is TGTGCCAGCAGCTTCGCCCTAGACAGGCGAATCCACTTC. The genes are TRBV6-5 and TRBJ1-2; D is perhaps TRBD1 (6 bases). The CDR3 has 13 amino acids. Per germline, CDR1 MNHEY and CDR2 SVGAGI.

This rearrangement joins TRBV3-1 (or the pseudogene TRBV3-2) to TRBJ1-3; 9 bases match TRBD1. The ends lost 4 bases at V and 7 bases at J; junction bases unmatched: 14. The CDR3 totals 17 residues. Looked up from germline, CDR1 is LGHDT and CDR2 is YNNKEL (reference sequence). CDR3 nucleotides: TGTGCCAGCAGCCGAGAGGACAGGGGTGGTCAGGGTAACACCATATATTTT. It translates to CASSREDRGGQGNTIYF.

The chain links TRBV9 to TRBJ1-2; D remains ambiguous. Germline CDR1 is SGDLS and CDR2 is YYNGEE. Trimming removed 4 bases from V and 5 bases from J, with 18 bases in between. This CDR3 has 15 amino acids. CDR3 residues: CASSPEVGSIYGYTF. CDR3 sequence (DNA): TGTGCCAGCAGCCCCGAGGTAGGAAGTATATATGGCTACACCTTC.

This chain joins TRBV6-1 and TRBJ2-7, with TRBD2 identical over 12 bases. The CDR3 consists of 18 residues. V lost 4 bases to trimming and J lost 2 bases; unmatched junction nucleotides: 12. CDR1 and CDR2 (germline): MNHNS, SASEGT. The CDR3 DNA reads TGTGCCAGCAGTGTAATGCCTAGCGGGGGGGCCGTTACCTACGAGCAGTACGTC. It yields the protein CASSVMPSGGAVTYEQYV.

The chain recombines TRBV5-1 with TRBJ2-5; TRBD2 matches at 10 bases. The CDR3 has 15 amino acids. V was pared by 0 bases and J by 4 bases, with 3 bases of the junction left unmatched. CDR1 and CDR2 (germline): SGHRS, YFSETQ. DNA for the CDR3: TGCGCCAGCAGCTTGGGCCGGACTAGCGGAGAGACCCAGTACTTC. This sequence encodes CASSLGRTSGETQYF.

J is TRBJ1-5 and V is TRBV27; D possibly corresponds to TRBD1 (6 bases). There are 16 residues in the CDR3. CDR1 is MNHEY and CDR2 is SMNVEV in the germline V gene (reference sequence). V was cut by 6 bases and J by 2 bases, with 17 bases left in between. In DNA form, the CDR3 reads TGTGCCAGCAGCCGAACCACAGGGTTAGGCAATCAGCCCCAGCATTTT. Protein sequence: CASSRTTGLGNQPQHF.

The sample holds many counts of this clone. The genes are TRBV9 and TRBJ1-2; the D is unclear. Trimming took 2 bases from V and 4 from J, leaving 21 bases between them. Germline CDR1 reads SGDLS; CDR2 reads YYNGEE. The CDR3 consists of 17 residues. Here the CDR3 DNA reads TGTGCCAGCAGCGTTGAGACATTCCCCTCTTCCCTCTATGGCTACACCTTC. Translated: CASSVETFPSSLYGYTF.

This chain connects TRBV28 to TRBJ1-1; D perhaps matches TRBD1 (6 bases). Trimming took off 7 bases at V and 7 bases at J, with 13 bases between the two ends. Germline V lookup: CDR1 MDHEN, CDR2 SYDVKM. The CDR3 has 12 amino acids. The CDR3 spells CASTKRQVEAFF. CDR3 bases: TGTGCCAGCACCAAAAGACAGGTTGAAGCTTTCTTT.

This chain joins TRBV6-6 and TRBJ2-3; 8 positions agree with TRBD2. Germline V gene lookup returns CDR1 MNHNY and CDR2 SVGAGI (reference sequence). With V trimmed by 7 bases and J by 1 base, 10 bases remained unmatched. CDR3 length: 16 residues. The CDR3 sequence: CASTGPSAGGTDTQYF. The CDR3 DNA is TGTGCCAGCACCGGACCTTCAGCGGGGGGCACAGATACGCAGTATTTT.

The chain couples TRBV6-6 to TRBJ2-1; the D gene is possibly TRBD2 (6 bases). Trimming left V 4 bases short and J 0 bases short, with 7 bases between. Germline loops: CDR1 MNHNY, CDR2 SVGAGI (reference sequence). This CDR3 has 14 amino acids. In DNA form, the CDR3 reads TGTGCCAGCAGTTCGCGGGACTCCTACAATGAGCAGTTCTTC. Protein: CASSSRDSYNEQFF.

The chain couples TRBV10-3 to TRBJ2-5, with 13 nucleotides matching TRBD2. Trimming took 0 bases from V and 5 from J; bases not matched to a gene: 6. Germline CDR1 reads ENHRY; CDR2 reads SYGVKD. The CDR3 has 17 amino acids. The CDR3 DNA is TGTGCCATCAGTGAGTCGGCACTAGCGGGGGGGCTTGAGACCCAGTACTTC. Its translation is CAISESALAGGLETQYF.

This chain connects TRBV7-2 to TRBJ2-2; TRBD2 aligns across 8 bases. V lost 8 bases and J lost 5; bases outside the gene matches: 10. The CDR3 spans 15 residues. Germline-derived CDR1 and CDR2 are SGHTA and FQGNSA. CDR3: CASLSSGRGTGELFF. DNA of the CDR3: TGTGCCAGCTTGTCCAGCGGGAGAGGTACCGGGGAGCTGTTTTTT.

The chain links TRBV27 to TRBJ1-2; 9 bases align to TRBD1. J lost 8 bases, V lost 2 bases, and 6 bases had no gene match. CDR1 and CDR2 (germline): MNHEY, SMNVEV (reference sequence). The CDR3 consists of 14 residues. CDR3 DNA sequence: TGTGCCAGCAGTTTAGGGGGACAGGGAACCGGCTACACCTTC. This sequence encodes CASSLGGQGTGYTF.

The CDR3 region has the DNA TGTGCCAGCAGTGAACTATATACGCAGTATTTT. Its translation is CASSELYTQYF. The gene calls are TRBV2 and TRBJ2-3, with D unclear. CDR3 length equals 11 residues. CDR1 is SNHLY, CDR2 FYNNEI, per germline. Trimming left V 2 bases short and J 7 bases short, with 4 bases between. The entire variable domain, with the rest obtained from reference TRBV2 and TRBJ2-3, is as follows: EPEVTQTPSHQVTQMGQEVILRCVPISNHLYFYWYRQILGQKVEFLVSFYNNEISEKSEIFDDQFSVERPDGSNFTLKIRSTKLEDSAMYFCASSELYTQYFGPGTRLTVL.

J is TRBJ2-7 and V is TRBV4-1; D uncertain. The CDR3 spans 17 residues. With 0 bases removed from V and 2 bases from J, the gap between germline ends came to 17 bases. Germline V lookup: CDR1 MGHRA, CDR2 YSYEKL. CDR3 coding DNA: TGCGCCAGCAGCCAAGACGAGGATAAATTAGTGGCCTACGAGCAGTACTTC. Its protein is CASSQDEDKLVAYEQYF.

The J gene is TRBJ2-1, the V gene TRBV6-5; 8 positions agree with TRBD1. After removal of 5 bases from V and 9 bases from J, the junction contained 6 bases not matched to a gene. Germline V lookup: CDR1 MNHEY, CDR2 SVGAGI. The CDR3 length is 13 residues. The CDR3: CASSRPTGVEQFF. The CDR3 coding sequence is TGTGCCAGCAGTCGACCGACAGGGGTTGAGCAGTTCTTC.

This CDR3 is CASSIDGRGQPQHF. The DNA for the CDR3 is TGTGCCAGTAGTATAGATGGGAGAGGACAGCCCCAGCATTTT. This rearrangement joins TRBV19 to TRBJ1-5; unclear D gene. The CDR3 consists of 14 residues. Trimming took 0 bases from V and 7 from J, leaving 10 bases between them. The germline V gene has CDR1 LNHDA and CDR2 SQIVND (reference sequence).

In nucleotides, the CDR3 is TGTGCCAGCAGCAACCGGGACAGGGGGGGAACTGAAGCTTTCTTT. Translating gives CASSNRDRGGTEAFF. This sequence joins TRBV3-1 (or the pseudogene TRBV3-2) and TRBJ1-1, with 11 positions matching TRBD1. The CDR3 extends over 15 amino acids. With 5 bases clipped from V and 5 bases from J, the junction kept 7 bases outside the gene matches. From germline, CDR1 is LGHDT and CDR2 YNNKEL (reference sequence).

The rearrangement joins TRBV19 to TRBJ2-1; 9 bases match TRBD1. This CDR3 spans 15 amino acids. With 5 bases clipped from V and 8 bases from J, the junction kept 10 bases outside the gene matches. Germline loops: CDR1 LNHDA, CDR2 SQIVND (reference sequence). CDR3: CASSSGTGNFHEQFF. In nucleotides, the CDR3 is TGTGCCAGTAGTTCCGGGACAGGGAATTTTCATGAGCAGTTCTTC.

This chain joins TRBV5-1 and TRBJ2-2; possibly TRBD1 for D (6 bases). This CDR3 has 15 residues. From germline, CDR1 is SGHRS and CDR2 YFSETQ. V dropped 3 bases and J dropped 1 base, with 10 bases sitting between them. CDR3: CASSSIGGNTGELFF. CDR3 nucleotide sequence: TGCGCCAGCAGCTCGATAGGGGGGAACACCGGGGAGCTGTTTTTT.

The chain is built from TRBV19 and TRBJ2-1, with 12 nucleotides matching TRBD2. Germline V gene data show CDR1 as LNHDA and CDR2 as SQIVND (reference sequence). The CDR3 sequence is 17 residues long. Trimming took 6 bases from V and 8 from J; bases not matched to a gene: 14. This chain's CDR3 is CASRTKLAGGRGDEQFF. CDR3 in DNA: TGTGCCAGTAGGACGAAACTAGCGGGGGGCCGAGGCGATGAGCAGTTCTTC.